Presented here are 23 T cell receptor beta chains from one specimen sequenced in a study of cytomegalovirus exposure and HLA in healthy donors. 13 Jbeta primers and 60 Vbeta primers were used for the PCR. Assay used: immunoSEQ multiplex PCR; TCRdb lists only in-frame clones, some missing. The table has about 50,000 clones, 70% to 80% seen once. The sequenced material came from PBMCs. The receptors come from a woman aged 40 to 55 in good health and CMV-seropositive.

In this sample, this clone turned up a few times. The chain links TRBV9 to TRBJ2-3; 8 bases map to TRBD2. CDR1 and CDR2 (germline): SGDLS, YYNGEE. The CDR3 runs 15 residues. V shed 0 bases and J 2 bases; nucleotides not matched to a gene: 2. CDR3 protein: CASSVGGGFTDTQYF. The DNA for the CDR3 is TGTGCCAGCAGCGTAGGCGGGGGGTTCACAGATACGCAGTATTTT.

The V and J genes are TRBV11-2 and TRBJ2-1; a possible D gene is TRBD1 (6 bases). V lost 5 bases and J lost 0, with 14 bases in between. The CDR3 runs 16 residues. The germline gives CDR1 SGHAT, CDR2 FQNNGV. As DNA, the CDR3 is TGTGCCAGCAGCGATCCAGGGGAGAGCTCCTACAATGAGCAGTTCTTC. The encoded protein is CASSDPGESSYNEQFF.

The chain joins TRBV6-1 to TRBJ2-7; TRBD1 matches 8 bases. The CDR3 is 16 amino acids. V shed 3 bases and J 4 bases; nucleotides not matched to a gene: 11. Germline V gene sequence: CDR1 MNHNS, CDR2 SASEGT. The CDR3, as DNA: TGTGCCAGCAGTGATGGACAGGGTGGACCCATTTACGAGCAGTACTTC. It codes for CASSDGQGGPIYEQYF.

The chain links TRBV7-9 to TRBJ1-1, with 7 nucleotides matching TRBD1. The CDR3 loop spans 15 amino acids. Germline V CDR1 and CDR2: SEHNR, FQNEAQ (reference sequence). The V gene end was trimmed by 5 bases and the J gene end by 1 base; junction bases not matched to a gene: 7. CDR3 region: CASSLRQGGNTEAFF. The CDR3 DNA is TGTGCCAGCAGCCTAAGACAGGGAGGGAACACTGAAGCTTTCTTT. Based on the CDR3 plus reference TRBV7-9 and TRBJ1-1, the full variable domain is DTGVSQNPRHKITKRGQNVTFRCDPISEHNRLYWYRQTLGQGPEFLTYFQNEAQLEKSRLLSDRFSAERPKGSFSTLEIQRTEQGDSAMYLCASSLRQGGNTEAFFGQGTRLTVV.

The chain combines TRBV10-3 with TRBJ1-5, with D perhaps matching TRBD1 (5 bases). CDR3 length equals 15 residues. Germline V gives CDR1 ENHRY, CDR2 SYGVKD. V shed 6 bases and J shed 3 bases, with 15 bases lying between them. The CDR3: CAIRAGLGDNQPQHF. CDR3 sequence (DNA): TGTGCCATCAGAGCAGGGTTAGGGGACAATCAGCCCCAGCATTTT.

The chain carries TRBV7-9 and TRBJ1-2; 10 bases are a match to TRBD1. J lost 6 bases, V lost 8 bases, and 12 bases had no gene match. The V gene's germline CDR1 is SEHNR and CDR2 FQNEAQ (reference sequence). The CDR3 has 15 residues. CDR3 in amino acids: CASGRGDRGPDGYTF. Here the CDR3 DNA reads TGTGCCAGCGGCCGGGGAGACAGGGGGCCGGATGGCTACACCTTC.

The V gene is TRBV19, the J gene TRBJ2-7; 8 bases fit TRBD1. V shed 6 bases and J 2 bases; nucleotides not matched to a gene: 9. The CDR3 has 15 residues. Germline CDR1 is LNHDA and CDR2 is SQIVND (reference sequence). The CDR3 here is CASRTDRGPPYEQYF. As DNA, the CDR3 is TGTGCCAGTAGAACTGACAGGGGTCCGCCCTACGAGCAGTACTTC. Together with reference TRBV19 and TRBJ2-7, the CDR3 gives the full variable domain: DGGITQSPKYLFRKEGQNVTLSCEQNLNHDAMYWYRQDPGQGLRLIYYSQIVNDFQKGDIAEGYSVSREKKESFPLTVTSAQKNPTAFYLCASRTDRGPPYEQYFGPGTRLTVT.

Points on this clone: The DNA is left out, because the CDR3 cannot be placed on it with certainty; the CDR3 is given as TCRdb lists it. This chain links TRBV1 with TRBJ1-2; whether TRBD1, the table's D call, matches the DNA was not checked. TRBV1 is given as a pseudogene. The CDR3 spans 17 residues, counting both ends. CDR3 loop: CTSSQVVGQGSSYGYTF.

The J gene is TRBJ1-2, the V gene TRBV29-1, with unresolved D. Germline V gene sequence: CDR1 SQVTM, CDR2 ANQGSEA. V lost 3 bases and J 3 bases, leaving 8 bases between the germline ends. The CDR3 is 12 residues long. Written as DNA, the CDR3 is TGCAGCGTTGATGAACGGGACTATGGCTACACCTTC. Its protein product is CSVDERDYGYTF.

This clone was seen more than once but under ten times. V gene TRBV28 combines with J gene TRBJ2-5; 9 bases match TRBD2. There are 12 residues in the CDR3. The germline gives CDR1 MDHEN, CDR2 SYDVKM. V lost 7 bases, J lost 5 bases, and 2 bases stayed unmatched. The CDR3 is CASNAGGETQYF. DNA for the CDR3: TGTGCCAGCAACGCGGGGGGGGAGACCCAGTACTTC.

As for this clone: This same CDR3 is encoded by further DNA sequences in the sample. The rearrangement links TRBV2 to TRBJ1-1; 9 bases match TRBD1. Germline CDR1 reads SNHLY; CDR2 reads FYNNEI. The CDR3 runs to 15 residues. The CDR3 DNA reads TGTGGAGCAAGGGGGGACAGGGCCCTGAACACTGAAGCTTTCTTT. Its protein is CGARGDRALNTEAFF.

This clone was picked up a small number of times. V usage is TRBV6-5 and J usage is TRBJ1-2, with 9 bases fitting TRBD1. CDR3 length: 16 amino acids. The V gene end was trimmed by 2 bases and the J gene end by 8 bases; junction bases not matched to a gene: 12. Germline CDR1 reads MNHEY; CDR2 reads SVGAGI. The CDR3 DNA sequence: TGTGCCAGCAGTTACGAGGGACAGGGAAGAATAGGAGGCTACACCTTC. This gives the protein CASSYEGQGRIGGYTF.

This chain uses TRBV2 with TRBJ2-6; no reliable D call. The CDR3 spans 17 residues. Trimming cost V 0 bases and J 0 bases, with 9 bases left between them. The V gene's germline CDR1 is SNHLY and CDR2 FYNNEI. CDR3 in amino acids: CASSEAVFSSGANVLTF. The CDR3 region has the DNA TGTGCCAGCAGTGAAGCGGTGTTCAGCTCTGGGGCCAACGTCCTGACTTTC.

The V gene is TRBV6-5, the J gene TRBJ1-4; no reliable D call. This CDR3 region has 16 residues. The V end lost 0 bases, the J end lost 7 bases, and 15 bases lay between the germline ends. The germline gives CDR1 MNHEY, CDR2 SVGAGI. The CDR3 protein is CASSYSNPLTGEKLFF. DNA for the CDR3: TGTGCCAGCAGTTACTCGAACCCCTTAACGGGTGAAAAACTGTTTTTT.

The chain couples TRBV14 to TRBJ2-7; 7 bases are shared with TRBD2. The CDR3 consists of 16 residues. Germline V gene sequence: CDR1 SGHDN, CDR2 FVKESK. V gave up 2 bases and J gave up 6 bases; unmatched junction bases: 13. In DNA, the CDR3 is TGTGCCAGCAGCCAACGGTTCGGGACCCGGGGGGTCGAGCAGTACTTC. It encodes CASSQRFGTRGVEQYF.

The chain employs TRBV6-5 and TRBJ1-2, with TRBD1 as a possible D gene (6 bases). Trimming took off 8 bases at V and 13 bases at J, with 23 bases between the two ends. This CDR3 is built from 13 residues. From germline, CDR1 is MNHEY and CDR2 SVGAGI. The CDR3, as DNA: TGTGCCAGCTTTGCGGGGGCTGATAGGAATTGCACCTTC. Protein product: CASFAGADRNCTF.

V and J are TRBV30 and TRBJ1-1; possibly TRBD1 for D (6 bases). The CDR3 spans 14 residues. Germline lookup yields CDR1 GTSNPN and CDR2 SVGIG (reference sequence). V was clipped by 4 bases and J by 0 bases, with 12 bases between them. DNA of the CDR3: TGTGCCTGGATAGGACAGTTCATGAACACTGAAGCTTTCTTT. Amino acid sequence: CAWIGQFMNTEAFF.

This chain links TRBV19 with TRBJ1-5; D not resolved. The CDR3 is made up of 15 amino acids. From germline, CDR1 is LNHDA and CDR2 SQIVND (reference sequence). V lost 0 bases, J lost 0 bases, and 6 bases lay in between. The CDR3 nucleotides read TGTGCCAGTAGTATAGACAGGTATAGCAATCAGCCCCAGCATTTT. As protein: CASSIDRYSNQPQHF. Looking up the rest from reference TRBV19 and TRBJ1-5 gives the full variable domain: DGGITQSPKYLFRKEGQNVTLSCEQNLNHDAMYWYRQDPGQGLRLIYYSQIVNDFQKGDIAEGYSVSREKKESFPLTVTSAQKNPTAFYLCASSIDRYSNQPQHFGDGTRLSIL.

This clone was picked up a small number of times. The rearrangement links TRBV5-1 to TRBJ1-3, with D possibly being TRBD1 (5 bases). Trimming removed 0 bases from V and 4 bases from J, with 8 bases in between. The germline V gene encodes CDR1 SGHRS and CDR2 YFSETQ. The CDR3 has 14 residues. DNA for the CDR3: TGCGCCAGCAGCTTGGCGACAGACGGAAACACCATATATTTT. It yields the protein CASSLATDGNTIYF.

This chain uses TRBV7-8 with TRBJ2-7; possible D gene TRBD1, 5 bases. Germline CDR1 and CDR2: SGHVS and FQNEAQ. Trimming shortened V by 1 base and J by 3 bases, and 7 bases separated the two germline ends. The CDR3 is 13 amino acids. CDR3 sequence reads: CASSLGQLYEQYF. The CDR3, as DNA: TGTGCCAGCAGCTTAGGACAGCTCTACGAGCAGTACTTC. The full variable domain, in which reference TRBV7-8 and TRBJ2-7 provide the parts outside the CDR3, is GAGVSQSPRYKVAKRGQDVALRCDPISGHVSLFWYQQALGQGPEFLTYFQNEAQLDKSGLPSDRFFAERPEGSVSTLKIQRTQQEDSAVYLCASSLGQLYEQYFGPGTRLTVT.

The chain couples TRBV6-5 to TRBJ1-2, with TRBD1 matching over 9 bases. With V trimmed by 8 bases and J by 3 bases, 10 bases remained unmatched. Germline CDR1 and CDR2: MNHEY and SVGAGI. This CDR3 has 15 residues. The CDR3 here is CASHKGQGRDYGYTF. The CDR3 coding sequence is TGTGCCAGCCACAAAGGACAGGGGAGGGACTATGGCTACACCTTC.

The chain joins TRBV5-4 to TRBJ2-7; 8 bases agree with TRBD2. V shed 4 bases, J shed 6 bases, and the junction held 9 bases outside the gene matches. Germline lookup yields CDR1 SGHNT and CDR2 YYREEE (reference sequence). The CDR3 has 14 residues. CDR3 DNA: TGTGCCAGCAGCGGAGGACTAGCAACTACCGAGCAGTACTTC. Translating it yields CASSGGLATTEQYF.

This clone has only one observation. The chain joins TRBV7-9 to TRBJ2-7, with TRBD2 identical over 8 bases. The germline CDR1 and CDR2 sequences are SEHNR and FQNEAQ (reference sequence). V shed 0 bases and J 5 bases; nucleotides not matched to a gene: 3. This CDR3 has 14 residues. The CDR3 reads CASSLAAGEHEQYF. The CDR3 coding sequence is TGTGCCAGCAGCTTAGCAGCGGGGGAGCACGAGCAGTACTTC.